This T cell receptor beta chain was identified during a study of T cells in Graves' hyperthyroidism and ophthalmopathy. Study background: At the time of initial diagnosis and before any treatment, peripheral blood was collected.

RNA transcripts gave rise to amplified TCR beta CDR3 regions. HTBI primers were the set used in a first-round RT-PCR of the TCR CDR3. TCRdb independently ran MiXCR on the multiplex PCR reads; one entry per CDR3 protein. The sample lists about 640,000 distinct CDR3 sequences; roughly 20% were seen once. The CDR3 consists of 13 residues. To note about this clonotype: Possible read error: a much larger clone is one base away.

The V and J genes are TRBV12-3 or TRBV12-4 and TRBJ1-1; D remains unclear. The receptor was isolated from a young man with Graves' ophthalmopathy. Sequences were obtained from blood. As DNA, the CDR3 is TGTGCCAGCAGTTTTCAACAGAACACTGTAGCTTTCTTT. This gives the protein CASSFQQNTVAFF.